The T cell receptor (beta chain) described here comes from a study of T cells after posttransplantation cyclophosphamide. Study-level points and caveats: Tissue-infiltrating T cells from skin or gut overlapped little with blood T cells. Later post-transplant blood repertoires were often dominated by donor CD8+ memory clones. Recipient CMV seropositivity and CMV reactivation strongly tracked TRB clonality.

Using immunoSEQ multiplex PCR, the repertoire was profiled, and TCRdb retains in-frame clones only, with some absent. The table records tens of thousands of clones, 73% of them present only once. There are a few counts of this clone. Antigen unknown. The J segment lost 4 bases and the V segment lost 6 bases, leaving 10 bases of the junction unmatched. The CDR3 has 15 residues. Germline V CDR1 and CDR2: LNHDA, SQIVND (reference sequence). The receptor comes from a woman aged 55-69 years in good health, CMV-negative, and a related stem cell transplant donor. Specimen: memory CD4+ T cells sorted from PBMCs. The genes are TRBV19 and TRBJ2-3; 7 nucleotides agree with TRBD2. This CDR3 is CASSLRRGKPDTQYF. CDR3 in DNA: TGTGCCAGTAGCCTAAGGCGGGGGAAACCAGATACGCAGTATTTT.